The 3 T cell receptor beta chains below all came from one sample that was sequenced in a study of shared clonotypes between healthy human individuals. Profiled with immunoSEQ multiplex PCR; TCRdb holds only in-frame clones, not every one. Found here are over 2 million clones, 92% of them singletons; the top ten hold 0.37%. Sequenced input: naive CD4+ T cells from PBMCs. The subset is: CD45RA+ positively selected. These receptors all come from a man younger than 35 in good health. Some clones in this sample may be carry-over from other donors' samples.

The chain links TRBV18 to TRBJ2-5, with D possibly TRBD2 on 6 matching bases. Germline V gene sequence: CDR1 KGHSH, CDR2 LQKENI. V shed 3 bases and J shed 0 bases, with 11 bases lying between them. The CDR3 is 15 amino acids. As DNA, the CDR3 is TGTGCCAGCTCACCTAGCGGAGTAAACCAAGAGACCCAGTACTTC. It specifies CASSPSGVNQETQYF.

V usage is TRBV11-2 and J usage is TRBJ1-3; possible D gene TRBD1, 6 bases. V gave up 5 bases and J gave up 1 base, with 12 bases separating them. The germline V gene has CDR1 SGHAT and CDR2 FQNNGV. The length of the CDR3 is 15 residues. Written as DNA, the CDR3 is TGTGCCAGCAGCCAAACTACAGGGTCTGGAAACACCATATATTTT. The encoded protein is CASSQTTGSGNTIYF.

This chain's CDR3 is CASSRWAGTMNTEAFF. In DNA form, the CDR3 reads TGTGCCAGCAGCCGGTGGGCAGGAACAATGAACACTGAAGCTTTCTTT. V usage is TRBV7-8 and J usage is TRBJ1-1; unclear D gene. The V end was cut by 5 bases, the J end by 0 bases, with 16 bases between. Germline CDR1 is SGHVS and CDR2 is FQNEAQ. The CDR3 totals 16 residues.